This T cell receptor (beta chain) derives from a study of T cell changes during pregnancy in multiple sclerosis. Germline CDR1 MNHNS, CDR2 SASEGT. The germline V and J ends were trimmed by 9 bases and 6 bases, with 17 bases remaining between them. The CDR3 is made up of 14 amino acids. TCRdb keeps only in-frame clones here, not all; method: immunoSEQ multiplex PCR. The profile shows some 80,000 clones, 90% to 95% of them singletons. The V and J genes are TRBV6-1 and TRBJ2-2; D is unclear. The TCR comes from a female donor with multiple sclerosis, enrolled in a pregnancy study. Sequenced material: peripheral blood, taken in the first trimester of pregnancy. CDR3 coding DNA: TGTGCCAGTTCTGAACTCCTCTCCCCCGGGGAGCTGTTTTTT. This gives the protein CASSELLSPGELFF.